A selection of T cell receptor beta chains follows, all from one sample in a study of blood T cell repertoires in COVID-19. Here immunoSEQ multiplex PCR was the method, and the copy in TCRdb shows in-frame clones only, minus some. The sample includes 190,000 or so clones, about four fifths of them seen just once. Sequenced input: PBMCs or T cells enriched from blood (not recorded which). These TCRs come from a man aged 35 to 55 who had recovered from COVID-19. Both conserved end residues are part of each CDR3. Fields, in order: CDR3 DNA, CDR3 protein, clone size, V gene, D gene, J gene. The D gene is left open where the match is weak. Size is omitted from some rows. Given values are once, few, many or a class for expanded clones.

TGCAGTGCGCACGGAGGCGGGGAGCTGTTTTTT | CSAHGGGELFF | many | TRBV20-1 | NA | TRBJ2-2
TGTGCCAGCAGCGTAGGACAGGGGGCTGCAGCTTTCTTT | CASSVGQGAAAFF | few | TRBV9 | TRBD1 | TRBJ1-1
TGTGCCAGCAGTTACTCGGGGACAGGAGGCTACGAGCAGTACTTC | CASSYSGTGGYEQYF | NA | TRBV6-5 | TRBD1 | TRBJ2-7
TGTGCCAGCAGCTCCCGGGGTGAGCAGTTCTTC | CASSSRGEQFF | NA | TRBV11-2 | NA | TRBJ2-1
TGCAGCGTTGAAGTTCGTCTTCTAGCGGGGGGGCTCAATGAGCAGTTCTTC | CSVEVRLLAGGLNEQFF | NA | TRBV29-1 | TRBD2 | TRBJ2-1
TGTGCCAGCAGCGTAGATTCTAGGGGAAGTGCTGAAGCTTTCTTT | CASSVDSRGSAEAFF | NA | TRBV9 | NA | TRBJ1-1
TGTGCCAGCACCTACAGTAACACCGGGGAGCTGTTTTTT | CASTYSNTGELFF | NA | TRBV6-5 | NA | TRBJ2-2
TGTGCCACCAGCCCCCGGGACAGGGGGACGAACACTGAAGCTTTCTTT | CATSPRDRGTNTEAFF | NA | TRBV15 | TRBD1 | TRBJ1-1
TGTGCCAGCAGTCATGGGACAGGCTCCTATGGCTACACCTTC | CASSHGTGSYGYTF | NA | TRBV6-6 | TRBD1 | TRBJ1-2
TGCGCCAGCAGCCAAGATCCGGGGAGACAAAGCACTGAAGCTTTCTTT | CASSQDPGRQSTEAFF | NA | TRBV4-3 | NA | TRBJ1-1
TGTGCCAGCACCTGGGGGACAGGGGAAATCTATAATTCACCCCTCCACTTT | CASTWGTGEIYNSPLHF | NA | TRBV7-2 | TRBD1 | TRBJ1-6
TGTGCCAGCAGGGGGGACTCGAGCTCCTACAATGAGCAGTTCTTC | CASRGDSSSYNEQFF | NA | TRBV6-5 | NA | TRBJ2-1
TGTGCCAGCAGCCCTGACAGTAAAGGCTACGAGCAGTACTTC | CASSPDSKGYEQYF | NA | TRBV5-6 | NA | TRBJ2-7
TGTGCCAGCAGGAGTAATGAAGCTTTCTTT | CASRSNEAFF | NA | TRBV9 | NA | TRBJ1-1
TGTGCCAGCAGCTCGTGGACAGGGACCGGGGAGCTGTTTTTT | CASSSWTGTGELFF | NA | TRBV5-6 | TRBD1 | TRBJ2-2
TGTGCCATCAGTGACGCAGGGACTGGAAACACCATATATTTT | CAISDAGTGNTIYF | NA | TRBV10-3 | NA | TRBJ1-3
TGCAGTGCTAGTCCCGGGACAGGGTATAGTGGCTACACCTTC | CSASPGTGYSGYTF | few | TRBV20-1 | TRBD1 | TRBJ1-2
TGCGCCAGCAGCTTGCAGGCAGGGGGTGGGAACACTGAAGCTTTCTTT | CASSLQAGGGNTEAFF | NA | TRBV5-1 | TRBD1 | TRBJ1-1
TGCGCCAGCAGCAACCGGACTAGCTGGCATACGCAGTATTTT | CASSNRTSWHTQYF | NA | TRBV5-1 | TRBD2 | TRBJ2-3
TGTGCCAGCAGCCCGGCGCACAGGGCTTCACCCCTCCACTTT | CASSPAHRASPLHF | once | TRBV4-2 | NA | TRBJ1-6
TGTGCCAGCAGTCCCGGGACAGGGGGTCTCTCTGGCTACACCTTC | CASSPGTGGLSGYTF | NA | TRBV2 | TRBD1 | TRBJ1-2
TGTGCCAGCAGTTACGTGACAGGTAACACTGAAGCTTTCTTT | CASSYVTGNTEAFF | NA | TRBV6-5 | NA | TRBJ1-1
TGCAGCGCCTCGACAGGGTCCACTGAAGCTTTCTTT | CSASTGSTEAFF | NA | TRBV29-1 | TRBD1 | TRBJ1-1
TGTGCCAGCAGTGAATTGGTAGGGGCAGAGTATCAGCCCCAGCATTTT | CASSELVGAEYQPQHF | NA | TRBV6-1 | NA | TRBJ1-5
TGTGCCAGCACGAAGGGGGGAGGGCGCTATGGCTACACCTTC | CASTKGGGRYGYTF | NA | TRBV5-6 | NA | TRBJ1-2
TGTGCCAGCAGCTTAGCGCGGGGACAGAATGAAAAACTGTTTTTT | CASSLARGQNEKLFF | NA | TRBV7-9 | TRBD1 | TRBJ1-4
TGTGCCTGGAGTGAGGTGGACAGGAGCTACACCTTC | CAWSEVDRSYTF | NA | TRBV30 | TRBD1 | TRBJ1-2
TGCGCCAGCAGCCCAGGGACAGCGGACTATGGCTACACCTTC | CASSPGTADYGYTF | NA | TRBV4-1 | TRBD1 | TRBJ1-2
TGCGCCAGCAGCCCGGGTGACCACCAAGAGACCCAGTACTTC | CASSPGDHQETQYF | NA | TRBV5-1 | NA | TRBJ2-5
TGTGCCTGGGGATCCGCAAGAGGAGATACGCAGTATTTT | CAWGSARGDTQYF | NA | TRBV30 | NA | TRBJ2-3
TGCGCCAGCAGCCAAGATATTCGGGACTACGATGGCTACACCTTC | CASSQDIRDYDGYTF | NA | TRBV4-3 | NA | TRBJ1-2
TGTGCCAGCAGCCCACAGCCTCACAGGGGAGAGACCCAGTACTTC | CASSPQPHRGETQYF | NA | TRBV3-1/TRBV3-2 | TRBD1 | TRBJ2-5
TGCGCCAGCAGCCTGGACCGCGCGGGTGGCTACACCTTC | CASSLDRAGGYTF | NA | TRBV4-1 | NA | TRBJ1-2
TGTGCCAGTAGCCGAAGGTCTGACAATAGCAATCAGCCCCAGCATTTT | CASSRRSDNSNQPQHF | few | TRBV19 | NA | TRBJ1-5
TGTGCCAGTAGTCTGGGACAGAGAAACTATGGCTACACCTTC | CASSLGQRNYGYTF | NA | TRBV19 | TRBD1 | TRBJ1-2
TGTGCCAGCAGTTACCGCGAGACTAATGAAAAACTGTTTTTT | CASSYRETNEKLFF | NA | TRBV28 | NA | TRBJ1-4
TGTGCCAGCAGCTCAGATAATTCACCCCTCCACTTT | CASSSDNSPLHF | NA | TRBV7-2 | NA | TRBJ1-6
TGTGCCAGCAGCTTAGACAGGGGACCCTACAATGAGCAGTTCTTC | CASSLDRGPYNEQFF | NA | TRBV7-8 | TRBD1 | TRBJ2-1
TGTGCCAGCAGCAGCGGACTAGCGGGGGCGGAGACCCAGTACTTC | CASSSGLAGAETQYF | NA | TRBV5-8 | TRBD2 | TRBJ2-5
TGTGCCTGGAGCGGTGGTCGGAATCAGCCCCAGCATTTT | CAWSGGRNQPQHF | NA | TRBV30 | NA | TRBJ1-5
TGTGCCAGCAGTGGACAGATTAGCAATCAGCCCCAGCATTTT | CASSGQISNQPQHF | NA | TRBV6-6 | NA | TRBJ1-5
TGCGCCAGCAGCCGTACCGCAGGGTCCTACGAGCAGTACTTC | CASSRTAGSYEQYF | NA | TRBV4-1 | NA | TRBJ2-7
TGTGCCAGCAGTTCCCCTGGGGGCCGCACAGATACGCAGTATTTT | CASSSPGGRTDTQYF | NA | TRBV6-5 | NA | TRBJ2-3
TGCGCCAGCAGCTACGTGGGGGGTAGAGCTTTCTTT | CASSYVGGRAFF | NA | TRBV5-1 | NA | TRBJ1-1